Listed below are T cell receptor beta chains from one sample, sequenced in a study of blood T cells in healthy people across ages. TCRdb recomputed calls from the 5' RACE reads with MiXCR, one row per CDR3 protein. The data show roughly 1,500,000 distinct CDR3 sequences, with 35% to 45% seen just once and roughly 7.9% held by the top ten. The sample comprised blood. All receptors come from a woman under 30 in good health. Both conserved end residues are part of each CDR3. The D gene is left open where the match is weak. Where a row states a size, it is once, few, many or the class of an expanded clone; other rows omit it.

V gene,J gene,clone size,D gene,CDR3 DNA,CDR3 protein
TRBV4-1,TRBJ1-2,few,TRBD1,TGCGCCAGCAGCCGAGACGGACAGGGGTTTAATGGCTACACCTTC,CASSRDGQGFNGYTF
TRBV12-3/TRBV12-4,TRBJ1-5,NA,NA,TGTGCCAGCAGTTTTCGGACCGACAGCCGTTATAGCAATCAGCCCCAGCATTTT,CASSFRTDSRYSNQPQHF
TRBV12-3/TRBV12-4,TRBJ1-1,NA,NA,TGTGCCAGCAGTTTAGCGGGGCGAAAGGCTTTCTTT,CASSLAGRKAFF
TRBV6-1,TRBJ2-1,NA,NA,TGTGCCAGCATCCACAGTCGCAATTCCCTGGTATTGGAAATGAATAAGCAGTTCTTC,CASIHSRNSLVLEMNKQFF
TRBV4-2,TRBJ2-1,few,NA,TGTGCCAGCAGCCAAGACCTCTCGGCCGGGGTCGCAGGGAATGAGCAGTTCTTC,CASSQDLSAGVAGNEQFF
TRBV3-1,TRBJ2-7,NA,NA,TGTGCCAGCAGCCCCCTGGTCTCCTACGAGCAGTACTTC,CASSPLVSYEQYF
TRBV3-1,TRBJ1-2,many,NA,TGTGCCAGCAGCCAAGAGGGGACGGCGAACTATGGCTACACCTTC,CASSQEGTANYGYTF
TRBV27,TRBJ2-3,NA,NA,TGTGCCAGCAGTCCCAACGGCGGGGCAGATACGCAGTATTTT,CASSPNGGADTQYF
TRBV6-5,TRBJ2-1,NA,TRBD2,TGTGCCAGCAGTCGGAGCGGGGGGGAAACGGACAATGAGCAGTTCTTC,CASSRSGGETDNEQFF
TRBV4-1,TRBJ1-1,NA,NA,TGCGCCAGCAGCACCGTGGGGGGGGCTTTCTTT,CASSTVGGAFF
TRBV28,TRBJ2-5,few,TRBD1,TGTGCCAGCGTCCAAAGTGGACAGGGAGGGTACTTC,CASVQSGQGGYF
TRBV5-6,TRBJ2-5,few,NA,TGTGCCAGCAGCCGCGACGGACCGGAGACCCAGTACTTC,CASSRDGPETQYF
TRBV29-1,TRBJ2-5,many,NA,TGCAGCGTTGAAAGGGACACGGTTCAAGAGACCCAGTACTTC,CSVERDTVQETQYF
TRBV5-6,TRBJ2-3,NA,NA,TGTGCCGGTTACGGGGAGACTAGGGGCACAGATACGCAGTATTTT,CAGYGETRGTDTQYF
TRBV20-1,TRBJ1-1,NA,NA,TGCAGTGCTACCCCCGGCCCAGAAGGCACTGAAGCTTTCTTT,CSATPGPEGTEAFF
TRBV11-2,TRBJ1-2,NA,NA,TGTGCCAGCAGCTTAGATTTCGGTCAAATTTTAGCTAACTATGGCTACACCTTC,CASSLDFGQILANYGYTF
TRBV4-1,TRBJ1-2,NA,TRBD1,TGCGCCAGCGGGACAGGGGCCGGTGAAGGGTGGGACTATGGCTACACCTTC,CASGTGAGEGWDYGYTF
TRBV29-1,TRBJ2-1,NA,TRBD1,TGCAGCGTTCACCGGGACAGGTCCAACAATGAGCAGTTCTTC,CSVHRDRSNNEQFF
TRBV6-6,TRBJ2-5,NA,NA,TGTGCCAGCAAAGGGGGGGCGGGCAATGAGCAGTACTTC,CASKGGAGNEQYF
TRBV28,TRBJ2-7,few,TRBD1,TGTGCCAGCACCTCTTTGGGACAGGACTACGAGCAGTACTTC,CASTSLGQDYEQYF
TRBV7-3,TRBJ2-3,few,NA,TGTGCCAGCAGCCGCGGGAACGCGGTGGTAGCAGGCACAGATACGCAGTATTTT,CASSRGNAVVAGTDTQYF
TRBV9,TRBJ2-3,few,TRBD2,TGTGCCAGCAGCCCAGCCGGGACTAGCGGGGACTTCAGCACAGATACGCAGTATTTT,CASSPAGTSGDFSTDTQYF
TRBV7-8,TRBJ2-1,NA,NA,TGTGCCAGCAGGGTCTTGAATGAGCAGTTCTTC,CASRVLNEQFF
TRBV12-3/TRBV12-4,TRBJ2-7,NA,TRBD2,TGTGCCAGCAGTTTAGAGCTAGCGGATATCCATGAGCAGTACTTC,CASSLELADIHEQYF
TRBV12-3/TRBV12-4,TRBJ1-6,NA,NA,TGTGCCAGCAGTTTTCGTCCAGGGGTTAGCTCCTATAATTCACCCCTCCACTTT,CASSFRPGVSSYNSPLHF
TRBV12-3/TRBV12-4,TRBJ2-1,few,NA,TGTGCCAGCAGCATCAACGGGGACCCCTACAATGAGCAGTTCTTC,CASSINGDPYNEQFF
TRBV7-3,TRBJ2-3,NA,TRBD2,TGTGCCAGCAGCTTAAACCAGCGGGGGGGACCCTTGGGCACAGATACGCAGTATTTT,CASSLNQRGGPLGTDTQYF
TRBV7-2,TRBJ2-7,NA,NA,TGTGCCAGCAGCCCCACAGTACCTCTCTCCTACAATGAGCAGTACTTC,CASSPTVPLSYNEQYF
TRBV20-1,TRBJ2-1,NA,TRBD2,TGCAGTGCTAGAGAATGGGGGGGAGGGCTGTACAATGAGCAGTTCTTC,CSAREWGGGLYNEQFF
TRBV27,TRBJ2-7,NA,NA,TGTGCCAGCAGTTTAATCACTAGCAACTACAATGAGCAGTACTTC,CASSLITSNYNEQYF
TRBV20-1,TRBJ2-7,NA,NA,TGCAGTCTCAAACTAGACTACAATGAGCAGTACTTC,CSLKLDYNEQYF
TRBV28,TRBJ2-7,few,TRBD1,TGTGCCAGCAGTTTGACAGGGGGAATCGCCTACGAGCAGTACTTC,CASSLTGGIAYEQYF
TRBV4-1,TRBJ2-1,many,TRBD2,TGCGCCAGCAGCCAAGATCCCAGCGGGAGTTTCAATGAGCAGTTCTTC,CASSQDPSGSFNEQFF
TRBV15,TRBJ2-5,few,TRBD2,TGTGCCACCAGCCGTCCCTGGGGCTACGCCAGAGAATTTAGCGGGATCCAAGAGACCCAGTACTTC,CATSRPWGYAREFSGIQETQYF
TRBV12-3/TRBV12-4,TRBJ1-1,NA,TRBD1,TGTGCCAGCAGCCCCGGGTACAGGGGAGCTTTCTTT,CASSPGYRGAFF